One and the same sample provided the 7 T cell receptor beta chains below, sequenced in a study of blood T cell repertoires in COVID-19 (dated by TCRdb to about 2020). The protocol used for the library was the immunoSEQ multiplex PCR assay. This is the immuneACCESS table as TCRdb keeps it, with only in-frame sequences that have V and J called. A part of the clones is gone; compared with another copy, unresolved V genes explain less than half, and the rest is unexplained. This sample gives 150,000 to 200,000 clones in total; 84% of them show up just once. The leading ten clones occupy roughly 19% of the sample. Sequencing was performed on peripheral blood. The receptors were sampled from a woman aged 80 or over with acute or convalescent COVID-19.

This clone was seen only once. This sequence joins TRBV6-6 and TRBJ1-4; TRBD1 matches at 8 bases. V lost 4 bases to trimming and J lost 1 base; unmatched junction nucleotides: 2. In germline, CDR1 is MNHNY, CDR2 SVGAGI (reference sequence). The length of the CDR3 is 15 residues. The CDR3 sequence is CASSFTGGTNEKLFF. CDR3 nucleotide sequence: TGTGCCAGCAGTTTTACAGGGGGAACTAATGAAAAACTGTTTTTT.

The gene calls are TRBV24-1 and TRBJ2-2, with a weak D call TRBD2 (6 bases). This CDR3 comprises 14 residues. Trimming stripped 7 bases from V and 6 bases from J, with 14 bases between. Germline V gives CDR1 KGHDR, CDR2 SFDVKD. The CDR3 protein is CATRQTGTPGELFF. For the CDR3, the DNA is TGTGCCACCAGACAGACCGGGACTCCCGGGGAGCTGTTTTTT.

This chain joins TRBV7-9 and TRBJ1-3; D might be TRBD1 (6 bases). V was clipped by 1 base and J by 4 bases, with 8 bases between them. The CDR3 is made up of 14 amino acids. The germline V gene encodes CDR1 SEHNR and CDR2 FQNEAQ (reference sequence). This CDR3 is CASSLVGQGNTIYF. CDR3 coding DNA: TGTGCCAGCAGCTTAGTCGGACAGGGAAACACCATATATTTT.

The V and J genes are TRBV6-2 or TRBV6-3 and TRBJ1-2; possibly TRBD1 for D (6 bases). The germline gives CDR1 MNHEY, CDR2 SVGEGT. Trimming removed 4 bases at V and 4 bases at J, with 16 bases between. The CDR3 consists of 15 residues. The CDR3 DNA reads TGTGCCAGCAGTTCCCCGGGACAAAGTATCTATGGCTACACCTTC. It encodes CASSSPGQSIYGYTF.

The V gene is TRBV27, the J gene TRBJ2-7, with 9 positions matching TRBD2. There are 15 residues in the CDR3. Germline V CDR1 and CDR2: MNHEY, SMNVEV (reference sequence). After removal of 2 bases from V and 7 bases from J, the junction contained 9 bases not matched to a gene. CDR3 sequence: CASSLPLAGFKEQYF. The CDR3, as DNA: TGTGCCAGCAGTTTACCGCTAGCGGGATTCAAAGAGCAGTACTTC.

J is TRBJ2-5 and V is TRBV29-1; D might be TRBD2 (5 bases). This CDR3 region has 12 residues. The V and J ends lost 3 bases and 5 bases respectively, with 10 bases between them. Germline lookup yields CDR1 SQVTM and CDR2 ANQGSEA. CDR3 loop: CSVDGVWETQYF. The CDR3 nucleotides read TGCAGCGTTGACGGGGTTTGGGAGACCCAGTACTTC.

The rearrangement links TRBV7-2 to TRBJ1-2; the D is unclear. The V gene's germline CDR1 is SGHTA and CDR2 FQGNSA. This CDR3 comprises 13 residues. With 3 bases removed from V and 0 bases from J, the gap between germline ends came to 5 bases. DNA of the CDR3: TGTGCCAGCAGCTTCGGAGCTAACTATGGCTACACCTTC. This codes for CASSFGANYGYTF.